This T cell receptor beta chain was sequenced during a study of tumor and adjacent non-tumor tissue in lung cancer. On the study more broadly: Histology: 12 adenocarcinoma, a couple of squamous cell carcinoma, 1 small cell lung cancer. Samples averaged around 4 million productive TCRbeta reads each. Findings and caveats of the study: Compared with tumor, normal lung showed significantly lower TCR diversity.

The library came from three nested PCR rounds adapted from ARM-PCR protocols. Via MiXCR, TCRdb re-called the multiplex PCR reads, giving one row per CDR3 protein. This sample has under 150,000 distinct CDR3 sequences, with around 66% found just once. The CDR3 extends over 13 amino acids. Germline V lookup: CDR1 SGHAT, CDR2 FQNNGV. This clonotype appeared many times. What it binds is not known. At one boundary the junction diverges from the germline segment, which might be a read error. RNA was extracted from bulk tissue without any cell sorting. Chemotherapy-naive patients with new lung cancer underwent thoracic surgery in China, August–late 2014.

Sequencing was carried out using lung tumor tissue. The chain is built from TRBV11-2 and TRBJ1-5; D unresolved. The sequence came from a man between 60 and 75 years old with small cell lung cancer. The CDR3 DNA sequence: TGTGCCAGCAGCCTACATAGCAGTCAGCCCCAGCATTTT. Translation gives CASSLHSSQPQHF.